The rows below give T cell receptor beta chains drawn from one sample of a study of blood T cell repertoires in COVID-19. Data came from immunoSEQ multiplex PCR; TCRdb stores just in-frame clones and leaves some out. The table shows roughly 100,000 clones, with more than 75% occurring only once. Sequences were obtained from peripheral blood. The receptor set was obtained from a woman younger than 45 with acute or convalescent COVID-19. The CDR3 runs from the conserved cysteine through the conserved F or W. The order of the fields is V gene, J gene, CDR3 protein.

V gene: TRBV3-1/TRBV3-2
J gene: TRBJ1-1
CDR3 protein: CASSQDQGMISSDTEAFF

V gene: TRBV24-1
J gene: TRBJ1-5
CDR3 protein: CATSHRLGSNQPQHF

V gene: TRBV5-1
J gene: TRBJ2-7
CDR3 protein: CASKRGISYEQYF

V gene: TRBV6-6
J gene: TRBJ2-2
CDR3 protein: CASGLKTGRTGELFF

V gene: TRBV18
J gene: TRBJ2-7
CDR3 protein: CASSPAGGGEQYF

V gene: TRBV2
J gene: TRBJ1-5
CDR3 protein: CASSEADWFSSGVRDQPQHF

V gene: TRBV5-6
J gene: TRBJ2-1
CDR3 protein: CASSPGRGSEQFF

V gene: TRBV24-1
J gene: TRBJ1-5
CDR3 protein: CATSDGQGLNQPQHF

V gene: TRBV5-1
J gene: TRBJ1-6
CDR3 protein: CASSLMGDRGSPLHF

V gene: TRBV3-1/TRBV3-2
J gene: TRBJ2-7
CDR3 protein: CASSQGQIYEQYF

V gene: TRBV4-1
J gene: TRBJ1-5
CDR3 protein: CASSQERSSNQPQHF

V gene: TRBV28
J gene: TRBJ2-3
CDR3 protein: CASSLRSIVVAGAYLDTQYF

V gene: TRBV7-9
J gene: TRBJ1-2
CDR3 protein: CASSSSGGANYGYTF

V gene: TRBV20-1
J gene: TRBJ1-2
CDR3 protein: CGSPGDGGYTF

V gene: TRBV18
J gene: TRBJ1-5
CDR3 protein: CASSPTLDRGAQPQHF

V gene: TRBV11-2
J gene: TRBJ1-1
CDR3 protein: CASSLGRGKKWNTEAFF

V gene: TRBV11-2
J gene: TRBJ2-7
CDR3 protein: CASSLSVSSYEQYF

V gene: TRBV30
J gene: TRBJ1-6
CDR3 protein: CAAEGQYNSPLHF

V gene: TRBV9
J gene: TRBJ1-5
CDR3 protein: CASSVGDTTNQPQHF

V gene: TRBV6-5
J gene: TRBJ1-1
CDR3 protein: CASSPGQGTTEAFF

V gene: TRBV5-6
J gene: TRBJ2-7
CDR3 protein: CASRSRTGSYEQYF

V gene: TRBV7-8
J gene: TRBJ2-3
CDR3 protein: CASSSQSGERTDTQYF

V gene: TRBV28
J gene: TRBJ2-7
CDR3 protein: CASSWRGAYEQYF

V gene: TRBV7-9
J gene: TRBJ2-1
CDR3 protein: CASSQLGRGPSYNEQFF

V gene: TRBV27
J gene: TRBJ2-7
CDR3 protein: CASSTRQGARTSGGKALYEQYF